A single sample gave rise to the 28 T cell receptor beta chains below, sequenced in a study of PD-L1 blockade in urothelial cancer. TCRdb keeps only in-frame clones here, not all; method: immunoSEQ multiplex PCR. This table has approximately 83,000 clones, approximately 87% appearing once. Time point specified: peripheral blood 6 weeks after treatment start. Specimen: PBMCs, collected around atezolizumab (anti-PD-L1) treatment. The source of these receptors is a man between 65 and 85 years old with urothelial cancer.

This chain joins TRBV4-2 and TRBJ2-1, with D possibly TRBD2 on 6 matching bases. V shed 1 base and J shed 6 bases, with 19 bases lying between them. Germline CDR1 is LGHNA and CDR2 is YNFKEQ. This CDR3 spans 17 amino acids. The CDR3 DNA is TGTGCCAGCAGCCAAGTCTTGGGGCGGGGAGATTCCAATGAGCAGTTCTTC. Translation: CASSQVLGRGDSNEQFF.

The rearrangement joins TRBV5-1 to TRBJ1-1; D is possibly TRBD1 (5 bases). Germline CDR1 reads SGHRS; CDR2 reads YFSETQ. The CDR3 has 13 residues. Trimming pared 0 bases from V and 5 bases from J, leaving 8 bases between. The CDR3 coding sequence is TGCGCCAGCAGCTTGGCAGGGTATACTGAAGCTTTCTTT. Translating gives CASSLAGYTEAFF.

The V call is TRBV12-5, the J call TRBJ2-3; perhaps TRBD2 as D (5 bases). CDR1 LGHNT and CDR2 FRNRAP come from the germline V gene. With 4 bases removed from V and 6 bases from J, the gap between germline ends came to 14 bases. The CDR3 is 14 residues long. CDR3 protein: CASGSSGEGDTQYF. CDR3 bases: TGTGCTAGTGGTTCATCCGGCGAGGGCGATACGCAGTATTTT.

This chain connects TRBV27 to TRBJ2-2; 7 bases agree with TRBD2. The germline V gene encodes CDR1 MNHEY and CDR2 SMNVEV (reference sequence). The CDR3 sequence is 14 residues long. The ends lost 6 bases at V and 7 bases at J; junction bases unmatched: 8. This chain's CDR3 is CASRSSGTVGELFF. DNA of the CDR3: TGTGCCAGCAGGTCGAGCGGGACGGTCGGGGAGCTGTTTTTT.

V and J are TRBV5-4 and TRBJ2-1; 12 bases match TRBD2. The CDR3 length is 16 residues. The ends lost 3 bases at V and 8 bases at J; junction bases unmatched: 9. From germline, CDR1 is SGHNT and CDR2 YYREEE (reference sequence). The CDR3 is CASSSGLAGVGDEQFF. CDR3 DNA: TGTGCCAGCAGCTCGGGACTAGCGGGTGTGGGGGATGAGCAGTTCTTC. Full variable domain (missing parts from reference TRBV5-4 and TRBJ2-1): ETGVTQSPTHLIKTRGQQVTLRCSSQSGHNTVSWYQQALGQGPQFIFQYYREEENGRGNFPPRFSGLQFPNYSSELNVNALELDDSALYLCASSSGLAGVGDEQFFGPGTRLTVL.

The chain has TRBV19 and TRBJ2-7, with TRBD1 matching over 7 bases. CDR1 and CDR2 from the germline V gene are LNHDA and SQIVND (reference sequence). V lost 8 bases, J lost 0 bases, and 13 bases stayed unmatched. The CDR3 contains 16 residues. In nucleotides, the CDR3 is TGTGCCAGTCCAAGGACAGGCCATATTCTCTCCTACGAGCAGTACTTC. The encoded protein is CASPRTGHILSYEQYF.

This chain links TRBV2 with TRBJ2-4; the D gene is possibly TRBD2 (5 bases). V lost 2 bases to trimming and J lost 7 bases, with 12 bases between them. This CDR3 has 14 amino acids. CDR1 is SNHLY and CDR2 is FYNNEI in the germline V gene. For the CDR3, the DNA is TGTGCCAGCAGTGAACTACTAGTTGATAACATTCAGTACTTC. Amino acid sequence: CASSELLVDNIQYF.

The CDR3 spells CSAGDRARETQYF. CDR3 DNA sequence: TGCAGCGCCGGAGACAGGGCCAGAGAGACCCAGTACTTC. This rearrangement joins TRBV29-1 to TRBJ2-5, with 7 bases that match TRBD1. The length of the CDR3 is 13 residues. Germline V CDR1 and CDR2: SQVTM, ANQGSEA. J gave up 4 bases and V 7 bases, and 9 bases lay outside the gene matches.

This clone turned up a few times. J is TRBJ2-7 and V is TRBV14; D not resolved. Germline CDR1 and CDR2: SGHDN and FVKESK. CDR3 length: 13 amino acids. V gave up 5 bases and J gave up 3 bases, with 11 bases separating them. The CDR3 is CASSSWPDYEQYF. Here the CDR3 DNA reads TGTGCCAGCAGCTCATGGCCAGACTACGAGCAGTACTTC.

Written as DNA, the CDR3 is TGTGCCAGCAGCTTGGTCTCCCGGGAAGAGACCCAGTACTTC. Protein product: CASSLVSREETQYF. The chain combines TRBV5-4 with TRBJ2-5; D gene unclear. Trimming cost V 0 bases and J 3 bases, with 9 bases left between them. The germline CDR1 and CDR2 sequences are SGHNT and YYREEE (reference sequence). The length of the CDR3 is 14 residues. The variable domain in full, completed from reference TRBV5-4 and TRBJ2-5, reads ETGVTQSPTHLIKTRGQQVTLRCSSQSGHNTVSWYQQALGQGPQFIFQYYREEENGRGNFPPRFSGLQFPNYSSELNVNALELDDSALYLCASSLVSREETQYFGPGTRLLVL.

J is TRBJ2-7 and V is TRBV5-1; the D gene is possibly TRBD2 (5 bases). V was clipped by 0 bases and J by 4 bases, with 8 bases between them. Germline values: CDR1 SGHRS, CDR2 YFSETQ. This CDR3 comprises 13 residues. CDR3: CASSLAGEYEQYF. The CDR3 DNA reads as TGCGCCAGCAGCTTGGCTGGGGAGTACGAGCAGTACTTC.

The V call is TRBV5-4, the J call TRBJ2-5; D possibly corresponds to TRBD1 (6 bases). CDR1 SGHNT and CDR2 YYREEE come from the germline V gene (reference sequence). Trimming took 5 bases from V and 3 from J, leaving 14 bases between them. This CDR3 is 14 amino acids long. In nucleotides, the CDR3 is TGTGCCAGCAGGAAAACAGGGAAGGAAGAGACCCAGTACTTC. Protein sequence: CASRKTGKEETQYF.

A remark on this clone: The junction departs from germline at one end; a sequencing error may be responsible. The chain uses TRBV12-5 and TRBJ2-7; 7 bases agree with TRBD1. This CDR3 is built from 12 residues. The germline gives CDR1 LGHNT, CDR2 FRNRAP. The DNA for the CDR3 is TGTGCTAGTGGTTTGGCCCCCGGGACAGTTACCTTC. Encoded protein: CASGLAPGTVTF. Full variable domain (rest looked up from reference TRBV12-5 and TRBJ2-7): DARVTQTPRHKVTEMGQEVTMRCQPILGHNTVFWYRQTMMQGLELLAYFRNRAPLDDSGMPKDRFSAEMPDATLATLKIQPSEPRDSAVYFCASGLAPGTVTFGPGTRLTVT.

This clone was seen only a few times. V gene TRBV10-2 combines with J gene TRBJ2-5, with 12 bases that match TRBD1. Germline V CDR1 and CDR2: WSHSY, SAAADI. With V trimmed by 4 bases and J by 5 bases, 5 bases remained unmatched. The length of the CDR3 is 15 residues. DNA of the CDR3: TGCGCCAGCAGTGTAGCCGGGACAGGGGGCGAGACCCAGTACTTC. It encodes CASSVAGTGGETQYF.

This CDR3 is CASSGTSGGNEQFF. The CDR3 nucleotides read TGCGCCAGCAGTGGGACTAGCGGGGGGAATGAGCAGTTCTTC. This chain joins TRBV10-2 and TRBJ2-1; TRBD2 aligns across 14 bases. V lost 4 bases and J lost 7; bases outside the gene matches: 0. Germline V gives CDR1 WSHSY, CDR2 SAAADI. The CDR3 contains 14 residues.

This chain connects TRBV6-9 to TRBJ2-7; TRBD2 aligns across 11 bases. V was pared by 7 bases and J by 2 bases, with 10 bases of the junction left unmatched. The CDR3 totals 16 residues. CDR1 is MNHGY and CDR2 is SVAAGI in the germline V gene. The CDR3: CASIQPGTSGTYEQYF. In DNA form, the CDR3 reads TGTGCCAGCATCCAACCCGGGACTAGCGGTACCTACGAGCAGTACTTC.

The table lists this clone with a count of one. The rearrangement links TRBV2 to TRBJ1-2; TRBD1 aligns across 7 bases. V shed 3 bases, J shed 0 bases, and the junction held 4 bases outside the gene matches. CDR3 length: 15 residues. In germline, CDR1 is SNHLY, CDR2 FYNNEI. The DNA of the CDR3 is TGTGCCAGCAGTGAGAGGGACAGAGCTAACTATGGCTACACCTTC. Protein product: CASSERDRANYGYTF.

The chain recombines TRBV6-5 with TRBJ1-2, with 9 bases that match TRBD1. This CDR3 is 13 amino acids long. Germline V gene sequence: CDR1 MNHEY, CDR2 SVGAGI. V trimming: 5 bases; J trimming: 4 bases; junction bases outside the gene matches: 2. The CDR3 coding sequence is TGTGCCAGCAGTAGGGACAGGGCCTATGGCTACACCTTC. Its translation: CASSRDRAYGYTF.

In regard to this clone: A much larger clone differs from this one at a single base, so this may be a read error. The same CDR3 is also encoded by other DNA sequences in this sample. This chain links TRBV7-9 with TRBJ2-1; possibly TRBD2 for D (6 bases). The germline V and J ends were trimmed by 5 bases and 2 bases, with 16 bases remaining between them. This CDR3 has 16 amino acids. The germline V gene encodes CDR1 SEHNR and CDR2 FQNEAQ (reference sequence). The CDR3 spells CASSPISGRAYNEQFF. The CDR3 DNA reads as TGTGCCAGCAGCCCAATTAGCGGAAGGGCCTACAATGAGCAGTTCTTC.

This chain links TRBV19 with TRBJ1-4; perhaps TRBD1 as D (5 bases). CDR3 size: 16 residues. The germline CDR1 and CDR2 sequences are LNHDA and SQIVND (reference sequence). Trimming removed 5 bases at V and 5 bases at J, with 18 bases between. CDR3 DNA: TGTGCCAGTAGTGTGATAACCGGGACTCTGAATGAAAAACTGTTTTTT. Its protein is CASSVITGTLNEKLFF. Full variable domain (rest looked up from reference TRBV19 and TRBJ1-4): DGGITQSPKYLFRKEGQNVTLSCEQNLNHDAMYWYRQDPGQGLRLIYYSQIVNDFQKGDIAEGYSVSREKKESFPLTVTSAQKNPTAFYLCASSVITGTLNEKLFFGSGTQLSVL.

V and J are TRBV5-4 and TRBJ2-5; TRBD1 matches at 8 bases. V dropped 2 bases and J dropped 3; count of bases not matched to a gene: 15. The germline V gene has CDR1 SGHNT and CDR2 YYREEE (reference sequence). The CDR3 extends over 18 amino acids. CDR3 in amino acids: CASSLVSGTGGLEETQYF. DNA of the CDR3: TGTGCCAGCAGCTTAGTATCCGGCACAGGGGGTTTGGAAGAGACCCAGTACTTC.

This clone appeared many times. V gene TRBV6-1 combines with J gene TRBJ1-2; maybe TRBD1 (5 bases). V was trimmed by 6 bases and J by 4 bases, leaving 18 bases between them. The CDR3 sequence is 15 residues long. The germline V gene encodes CDR1 MNHNS and CDR2 SASEGT. The CDR3: CASSSPERGGYGYTF. The CDR3 DNA follows: TGTGCCAGCAGCTCCCCAGAAAGGGGCGGCTATGGCTACACCTTC.

The chain has TRBV6-5 and TRBJ2-7, with TRBD1 matching over 8 bases. CDR3 size: 13 residues. Germline V gene lookup returns CDR1 MNHEY and CDR2 SVGAGI. V was pared by 4 bases and J by 6 bases, with 5 bases of the junction left unmatched. The CDR3 spells CASSSGTGGEQYF. The CDR3 bases are TGTGCCAGCAGTTCCGGGACAGGAGGCGAGCAGTACTTC.

This chain connects TRBV7-2 to TRBJ2-7, with 7 bases fitting TRBD2. The trim removed 8 bases at V and 4 bases at J, leaving 8 bases unmatched. CDR1 and CDR2 from the germline V gene are SGHTA and FQGNSA. The CDR3 totals 13 residues. CDR3 nucleotides: TGTGCCAGCGCATCTTGGGGGGGGTACGAGCAGTACTTC. Translated: CASASWGGYEQYF.

This clone was recorded many times. This chain links TRBV14 with TRBJ1-2; perhaps TRBD1 as D (6 bases). Germline lookup yields CDR1 SGHDN and CDR2 FVKESK. The CDR3 is 16 residues long. The germline V and J ends were trimmed by 5 bases and 0 bases, with 16 bases remaining between them. CDR3 bases: TGTGCCAGCAGCTTGGGCGGGGGGCTTACTAACTATGGCTACACCTTC. It is translated as CASSLGGGLTNYGYTF.

The chain uses TRBV5-8 and TRBJ1-2; D is possibly TRBD1 (5 bases). The CDR3 runs 12 residues. Trimming left V 4 bases short and J 7 bases short, with 11 bases between. Per the germline V gene, CDR1 is SGHTS and CDR2 is YDEGEE. The CDR3 coding sequence is TGTGCCAGCAGCCCCCGCAGGGCTGGCTACACCTTC. Translating gives CASSPRRAGYTF.

The chain joins TRBV5-1 to TRBJ2-5; TRBD1 agrees at 9 bases. CDR3 length equals 17 residues. V lost 0 bases, J lost 5 bases, and 11 bases stayed unmatched. Per germline, CDR1 SGHRS and CDR2 YFSETQ. The CDR3 DNA follows: TGCGCCAGCAGCTTGGCATCGGGTTCGGGACAGGGTGAGACCCAGTACTTC. This sequence encodes CASSLASGSGQGETQYF.

This chain joins TRBV2 and TRBJ2-3, with D perhaps TRBD2 (6 bases). The CDR3 loop spans 14 amino acids. V was cut by 6 bases and J by 3 bases, with 13 bases left in between. Germline values: CDR1 SNHLY, CDR2 FYNNEI. CDR3 in amino acids: CASSSSVGTDTQYF. The CDR3 nucleotides are TGTGCCAGCAGCTCTAGCGTAGGGACAGATACGCAGTATTTT.